Following are 28 T cell receptor beta chains from one sample sequenced in a study of PD-1 blockade in classical Hodgkin lymphoma. Each patient's relapse followed autologous stem cell transplantation, and brentuximab vedotin exposure varied. TCRdb's copy holds only in-frame clones and misses some; the assay was immunoSEQ multiplex PCR. The table has over 35,000 clones, about 79% seen once. Sequencing used peripheral blood mononuclear cells (PBMCs), obtained at baseline. These receptors were obtained from a human donor with classical Hodgkin lymphoma.

This chain links TRBV4-1 with TRBJ2-7, with D hard to call. The germline V gene encodes CDR1 MGHRA and CDR2 YSYEKL. V was shortened by 1 base and J by 0 bases, with 7 bases between the two germline ends. The CDR3 is 14 residues long. CDR3 bases: TGCGCCAGCAGCCAAGTACTGAGCTCCTACGAGCAGTACTTC. This gives the protein CASSQVLSSYEQYF.

The chain joins TRBV7-3 to TRBJ2-1; D not resolved. This CDR3 is 13 amino acids long. V was clipped by 2 bases and J by 0 bases, with 2 bases between them. CDR1 and CDR2 from the germline V gene are SGHTA and FQGTGA. The CDR3 DNA sequence: TGTGCCAGCAGCTTATTCTCCTACAATGAGCAGTTCTTC. It yields the protein CASSLFSYNEQFF. Full variable domain (rest looked up from reference TRBV7-3 and TRBJ2-1): GAGVSQTPSNKVTEKGKYVELRCDPISGHTALYWYRQSLGQGPEFLIYFQGTGAADDSGLPNDRFFAVRPEGSVSTLKIQRTERGDSAVYLCASSLFSYNEQFFGPGTRLTVL.

The V and J genes are TRBV4-2 and TRBJ2-1, with D perhaps given as TRBD1 or TRBD2 (5 bases each). This CDR3 is 14 amino acids long. CDR1 LGHNA and CDR2 YNFKEQ come from the germline V gene. Trimming took 4 bases from V and 4 from J, leaving 11 bases between them. The CDR3 sequence: CASSPRDPYNEQFF. The CDR3 nucleotides are TGTGCCAGCAGCCCTCGGGACCCTTACAATGAGCAGTTCTTC.

This clone occurred a few times. In nucleotides, the CDR3 is TGTGCCAGCAGTGTAGGGAACTACGAGCAGTACTTC. Translation: CASSVGNYEQYF. The rearrangement uses TRBV2 and TRBJ2-7; D call uncertain. The V and J ends lost 4 bases and 3 bases respectively, with 7 bases between them. Germline CDR1 SNHLY, CDR2 FYNNEI. The CDR3 has 12 amino acids. The whole variable domain, filled in from reference TRBV2 and TRBJ2-7, reads EPEVTQTPSHQVTQMGQEVILRCVPISNHLYFYWYRQILGQKVEFLVSFYNNEISEKSEIFDDQFSVERPDGSNFTLKIRSTKLEDSAMYFCASSVGNYEQYFGPGTRLTVT.

The CDR3 loop is CASSVGGGVREQYF. The CDR3 DNA is TGTGCCAGTAGTGTCGGGGGGGGTGTGCGCGAGCAGTACTTC. V usage is TRBV19 and J usage is TRBJ2-7, with 8 bases matching TRBD2. Trimming took 5 bases from V and 6 from J; bases not matched to a gene: 9. The CDR3 is made up of 14 amino acids. Per germline, CDR1 LNHDA and CDR2 SQIVND (reference sequence).

This rearrangement joins TRBV19 to TRBJ1-1; no clear D. The V gene lost 2 bases and the J gene lost 9 bases, with 13 bases spanning the gap. Germline V gives CDR1 LNHDA, CDR2 SQIVND (reference sequence). The CDR3 has 13 amino acids. CDR3 residues: CASSINRQRKAFF. In nucleotides, the CDR3 is TGTGCCAGTAGTATAAACCGGCAGCGGAAAGCTTTCTTT.

The rearrangement links TRBV5-6 to TRBJ2-1; 14 bases agree with TRBD2. The length of the CDR3 is 15 residues. Germline lookup yields CDR1 SGHDT and CDR2 YYEEEE. With V trimmed by 5 bases and J by 6 bases, 4 bases remained unmatched. The CDR3 coding sequence is TGTGCCAGCAGTCCGGGACTAGCGGGAGTCAATGAGCAGTTCTTC. This codes for CASSPGLAGVNEQFF.

The gene calls are TRBV28 and TRBJ1-3; TRBD1 aligns across 7 bases. This CDR3 has 15 amino acids. Germline CDR1 is MDHEN and CDR2 is SYDVKM. V gave up 5 bases and J gave up 4 bases; unmatched junction bases: 8. The CDR3 DNA is TGTGCCAGCAGTCTAGGGACAGCACCCGGAAACACCATATATTTT. Translation: CASSLGTAPGNTIYF.

A word on this clone: One end of the junction varies from germline; a read error may be responsible. This rearrangement joins TRBV7-7 to TRBJ2-1, with 8 bases that match TRBD1. CDR3 length: 15 residues. Germline assignment: CDR1 SSHAT and CDR2 FNYEAQ (reference sequence). CDR3: CASSSGQGSYNEQFF. CDR3 DNA: TGTGCTAGCAGCTCCGGACAGGGCTCCTACAATGAGCAGTTCTTC.

The chain combines TRBV28 with TRBJ2-7; 8 bases agree with TRBD2. Germline values: CDR1 MDHEN, CDR2 SYDVKM. The V gene end was trimmed by 11 bases and the J gene end by 2 bases; junction bases not matched to a gene: 11. The CDR3 extends over 14 amino acids. In DNA, the CDR3 is TGTGCCCGCGCCGACCTCGGGAGGGCCTACGAGCAGTACTTC. Translating it yields CARADLGRAYEQYF.

J is TRBJ1-2 and V is TRBV9; weak D call: TRBD1 (6 bases). CDR3 length: 15 residues. Germline V gene data show CDR1 as SGDLS and CDR2 as YYNGEE. V was pared by 3 bases and J by 5 bases, with 17 bases between. In nucleotides, the CDR3 is TGTGCCAGCAGCGCCACACCGGGGGGCCTTTATGGCTACACCTTC. Amino acid sequence: CASSATPGGLYGYTF.

This chain joins TRBV19 and TRBJ2-7, with D maybe TRBD1 (6 bases). This CDR3 is built from 13 residues. Germline lookup yields CDR1 LNHDA and CDR2 SQIVND (reference sequence). V lost 6 bases and J lost 4, with 13 bases in between. The CDR3 nucleotides read TGTGCCAGTAGCCTAGGACAGACATACGAGCAGTACTTC. It yields the protein CASSLGQTYEQYF.

The table lists this clone with many counts. The chain couples TRBV5-1 to TRBJ1-1, with 7 bases fitting TRBD1. Losses at the gene ends were 5 bases for V and 1 base for J; bases not matched to a gene: 2. The CDR3 has 13 residues. CDR1 is SGHRS and CDR2 is YFSETQ in the germline V gene. The CDR3 loop reads CASRGQPNTEAFF. Here the CDR3 DNA reads TGCGCCAGCAGGGGACAGCCGAACACTGAAGCTTTCTTT. The full variable domain, rest sourced from reference TRBV5-1 and TRBJ1-1, is KAGVTQTPRYLIKTRGQQVTLSCSPISGHRSVSWYQQTPGQGLQFLFEYFSETQRNKGNFPGRFSGRQFSNSRSEMNVSTLELGDSALYLCASRGQPNTEAFFGQGTRLTVV.

This clone was recorded only once. The rearrangement uses TRBV7-2 and TRBJ2-2; D unresolved. Per the germline V gene, CDR1 is SGHTA and CDR2 is FQGNSA. The CDR3 totals 16 residues. Trimming pared 0 bases from V and 1 base from J, leaving 9 bases between. In DNA form, the CDR3 reads TGTGCCAGCAGCTTAGCGCGGCTCTTGAACACCGGGGAGCTGTTTTTT. Amino acids: CASSLARLLNTGELFF. The full variable domain, rest sourced from reference TRBV7-2 and TRBJ2-2, is GAGVSQSPSNKVTEKGKDVELRCDPISGHTALYWYRQSLGQGLEFLIYFQGNSAPDKSGLPSDRFSAERTGGSVSTLTIQRTQQEDSAVYLCASSLARLLNTGELFFGEGSRLTVL.

The V call is TRBV7-6, the J call TRBJ2-1, with 12 bases aligning to TRBD2. The V segment lost 3 bases and the J segment 9 bases; nucleotides outside the gene matches: 3. The CDR3 sequence is 14 residues long. CDR1 and CDR2 from the germline V gene are SGHVS and FNYEAQ. The CDR3 DNA follows: TGTGCCAGCAGCTTTTTACTAGCGGGAGGTGAGCAGTTCTTC. Translating gives CASSFLLAGGEQFF.

This clone was seen just once. This chain uses TRBV28 with TRBJ2-2, with D tentatively TRBD2 (6 bases). Trimming took off 8 bases at V and 1 base at J, with 8 bases between the two ends. The CDR3 totals 13 residues. Germline assignment: CDR1 MDHEN and CDR2 SYDVKM. CDR3 DNA: TGTGCCAGCCTGGGGGGGAACACCGGGGAGCTGTTTTTT. Its translation is CASLGGNTGELFF.

V usage is TRBV18 and J usage is TRBJ2-2, with TRBD1 identical over 8 bases. CDR1 KGHSH and CDR2 LQKENI come from the germline V gene. V dropped 3 bases and J dropped 0; count of bases not matched to a gene: 9. The CDR3 totals 18 residues. The CDR3 here is CASSPSMPGQANTGELFF. The CDR3 nucleotides read TGTGCCAGCTCACCTAGCATGCCGGGACAGGCGAACACCGGGGAGCTGTTTTTT. Using reference TRBV18 and TRBJ2-2 for the parts outside the CDR3, the full variable domain is NAGVMQNPRHLVRRRGQEARLRCSPMKGHSHVYWYRQLPEEGLKFMVYLQKENIIDESGMPKERFSAEFPKEGPSILRIQQVVRGDSAAYFCASSPSMPGQANTGELFFGEGSRLTVL.

J is TRBJ1-1 and V is TRBV5-1; unclear D gene. Germline CDR1 and CDR2: SGHRS and YFSETQ. V gave up 3 bases and J gave up 3 bases, with 12 bases separating them. The CDR3 is 14 amino acids. The CDR3 loop reads CASSSEMGYTEAFF. The CDR3 coding sequence is TGCGCCAGCAGCTCGGAAATGGGGTACACTGAAGCTTTCTTT.

The chain carries TRBV7-2 and TRBJ2-3, with 8 bases lining up with TRBD2. Unmatched junction bases numbered 4, after V lost 3 bases and J lost 5 bases. The CDR3 contains 14 residues. CDR1 and CDR2 from the germline V gene are SGHTA and FQGNSA. The CDR3 sequence: CASSFGLAGDTQYF. The CDR3 DNA sequence: TGTGCCAGCAGCTTCGGACTAGCCGGAGATACGCAGTATTTT.

On this clone: The junction and the germline gene differ at one end; a read error may be behind it. The rearrangement uses TRBV15 and TRBJ2-7, with D possibly called TRBD1 or TRBD2 (5 bases each). Germline lookup yields CDR1 LNHNV and CDR2 YYDKDF (reference sequence). The CDR3 sequence is 12 residues long. The CDR3 DNA reads as TGTGCCACCAGTAGAGAGGGGCTCGAGCAGTACTTC. It specifies CATSREGLEQYF.

This clone showed up just once. The genes are TRBV6-6 and TRBJ2-5, with TRBD1 matching over 7 bases. This CDR3 spans 14 amino acids. Germline lookup yields CDR1 MNHNY and CDR2 SVGAGI (reference sequence). With V trimmed by 6 bases and J by 3 bases, 7 bases remained unmatched. The DNA for the CDR3 is TGTGCCAGCAGCGACCCCGGGACAGAAGAGACCCAGTACTTC. Amino acids: CASSDPGTEETQYF.

This chain joins TRBV19 and TRBJ1-2, with a weak D call TRBD1 (5 bases). The CDR3 is made up of 13 amino acids. CDR1 LNHDA and CDR2 SQIVND come from the germline V gene (reference sequence). Trimming took 3 bases from V and 8 from J, leaving 13 bases between them. The DNA of the CDR3 is TGTGCCAGTAGTATTGGGCAGGGCGGCGGCTACACCTTC. Its protein product is CASSIGQGGGYTF. Full variable domain (remainder filled in from reference TRBV19 and TRBJ1-2): DGGITQSPKYLFRKEGQNVTLSCEQNLNHDAMYWYRQDPGQGLRLIYYSQIVNDFQKGDIAEGYSVSREKKESFPLTVTSAQKNPTAFYLCASSIGQGGGYTFGSGTRLTVV.

This clone was counted only a few times. This chain uses TRBV7-2 with TRBJ1-3; D might be TRBD1 (5 bases). This CDR3 region has 15 residues. The germline V and J ends were trimmed by 2 bases and 3 bases, with 11 bases remaining between them. CDR1 is SGHTA, CDR2 FQGNSA, per germline. CDR3 sequence (DNA): TGTGCCAGCAGCTTAATGGGGGGTGGTGGAAACACCATATATTTT. Translating it yields CASSLMGGGGNTIYF.

The CDR3 DNA is TGCGCCAGCATCCGCGGGGGAAGCACAGATACGCAGTATTTT. It yields the protein CASIRGGSTDTQYF. The chain uses TRBV5-1 and TRBJ2-3; 7 bases are a match to TRBD2. CDR3 length: 14 amino acids. CDR1 SGHRS and CDR2 YFSETQ come from the germline V gene. J lost 0 bases, V lost 6 bases, and 4 bases had no gene match.

In its sample, this clone was seen a few times. The gene calls are TRBV19 and TRBJ2-7; D not resolved. Germline CDR1 LNHDA, CDR2 SQIVND (reference sequence). This CDR3 is built from 14 residues. V lost 2 bases and J 1 base, leaving 9 bases between the germline ends. The CDR3 loop is CASSILTTSYEQYF. The CDR3 nucleotides are TGTGCCAGTAGTATACTTACAACTTCCTACGAGCAGTACTTC.

The chain combines TRBV11-2 with TRBJ2-7, with D unresolved. Trimming pared 3 bases from V and 6 bases from J, leaving 12 bases between. The length of the CDR3 is 13 residues. From germline, CDR1 is SGHAT and CDR2 FQNNGV. CDR3 sequence: CASSFRAGSEQYF. CDR3 DNA: TGTGCCAGCAGCTTTAGGGCAGGTAGCGAGCAGTACTTC.

The rearrangement joins TRBV2 to TRBJ2-2; D remains unclear. V lost 2 bases and J lost 5, with 6 bases in between. The CDR3 loop spans 13 amino acids. Germline V gene lookup returns CDR1 SNHLY and CDR2 FYNNEI. The CDR3 protein is CASSEHLTGELFF. CDR3 DNA sequence: TGTGCCAGCAGTGAACACCTGACCGGGGAGCTGTTTTTT.

V gene TRBV11-2 combines with J gene TRBJ2-3; 13 bases map to TRBD2. Trimming took 4 bases from V and 4 from J; bases not matched to a gene: 11. This CDR3 comprises 18 residues. The germline gives CDR1 SGHAT, CDR2 FQNNGV. The CDR3 DNA sequence: TGTGCCAGCAGCTCTAGGACCTTACTAGCGGGAGGGCCAGATACGCAGTATTTT. Translated: CASSSRTLLAGGPDTQYF.